This T cell receptor beta chain was recorded in a study of CD8 T cells in Susac syndrome. Study-level information: Active disease was present in six of the sequenced Susac syndrome patients, whereas under 10 of them were in remission.

With respect to this clonotype: Its antigen remains unidentified.

The RNA, about 0.5 to 1 ug, was put through reverse transcription using random hexamers. Amplification of TCR beta CDR3 was carried out by immunoSEQ multiplex PCR, which covered 54 Vbeta and 13 Jbeta segments. One entry per CDR3 protein, called by TCRdb with MiXCR from the immunoSEQ multiplex PCR reads. In the table there are 200,000 to 250,000 distinct CDR3 sequences, about 95% of which are singletons. Points from the study as a whole: CD4+ T cell repertoires in Susac syndrome lacked clonal expansion.

Germline V gene lookup returns CDR1 SGHRS and CDR2 YFSETQ. Unmatched junction bases numbered 7, after V lost 6 bases and J lost 1 base. The CDR3 is 15 residues long. TEMRA cells were FACS-enriched, unlike CD8+ and CD4+ T cells, which were negatively isolated. The TCR originated in a human donor with Susac syndrome. Sequenced sample: CD4+ T cells from PBMCs. This rearrangement joins TRBV5-1 to TRBJ2-3; 8 nucleotides align to TRBD2. DNA for the CDR3: TGCGCCAGCACCCTCGGGAGGGACCGCACAGATACGCAGTATTTT. Residues: CASTLGRDRTDTQYF.